The 19 T cell receptor beta chains below were found in one sample sequenced in a study of blood T cells in healthy people across ages. Then a second PCR, running roughly 7 to 11 cycles, was carried out with a sample-barcoded 5' primer and a J-beta primer mix. TCRdb itself ran the 5' RACE reads through MiXCR, one entry per CDR3 protein. The data contain about 580,000 distinct CDR3 sequences, around half of them seen just once; the ten biggest clones take up 20% to 25%. The sample comprised blood. The receptors derive from a man aged 80 or over in good health.

The chain links TRBV11-1 to TRBJ2-5; D not certain. The assigned J gene may be wrong: the sequence end matches TRBJ2-7 better. There are 15 residues in the CDR3. Per germline, CDR1 SGHAT and CDR2 FQDESV (reference sequence). DNA for the CDR3: TGTGCCAGCAGCTTAGGTACCGGTAGGATCTACGAGCAGTACTTC. The encoded protein is CASSLGTGRIYEQYF.

The V gene is TRBV20-1, the J gene TRBJ2-1; unclear D gene. The V gene lost 0 bases and the J gene lost 8 bases, with 23 bases spanning the gap. This CDR3 comprises 17 residues. Germline V gene lookup returns CDR1 DFQATT and CDR2 SNEGSKA (reference sequence). The CDR3 DNA is TGCAGTGCTAGAGAAGCATCCAGAACATCCTCACGGGATGAGCAGTTCTTC. It codes for CSAREASRTSSRDEQFF.

This clonotype has ten or more counts. A clone one base away is much larger, so this may be a read error. V usage is TRBV12-3 or TRBV12-4 and J usage is TRBJ2-1; D gene unclear. The DNA end is a closer match to TRBJ2-7, so the J assignment may be wrong. CDR3 length: 12 residues. The CDR3 sequence: CASSFSYNEQYF. The CDR3, as DNA: TGTGCCAGCAGTTTCTCCTACAATGAGCAGTACTTC.

This sequence joins TRBV5-1 and TRBJ2-3, with D possibly TRBD1 on 5 matching bases. Germline CDR1 SGHRS, CDR2 YFSETQ. CDR3 length: 14 amino acids. The germline V and J ends were trimmed by 2 bases and 4 bases, with 11 bases remaining between them. CDR3 bases: TGCGCCAGCAGCTTTAGCCAGGGCCCAGATACGCAGTATTTT. It translates to CASSFSQGPDTQYF.

Only a few counts were recorded for this clonotype. The chain links TRBV29-1 to TRBJ2-6, with unresolved D. Trimming shortened V by 4 bases and J by 0 bases, and 10 bases separated the two germline ends. There are 15 residues in the CDR3. Germline loops: CDR1 SQVTM, CDR2 ANQGSEA. The CDR3 region is CSVAGSSSGANVLTF. The DNA for the CDR3 is TGCAGCGTTGCTGGGTCAAGCTCTGGGGCCAACGTCCTGACTTTC.

The chain combines TRBV20-1 with TRBJ2-7, with TRBD2 matching over 9 bases. V lost 2 bases and J lost 1; bases outside the gene matches: 6. The CDR3 contains 15 residues. The V gene's germline CDR1 is DFQATT and CDR2 SNEGSKA (reference sequence). The CDR3 DNA sequence: TGCAGTGCTAGACGACTAGCGGCTGCATCCTACGAGCAGTACTTC. Translated: CSARRLAAASYEQYF.

This clonotype was seen more than once but under ten times. The rearrangement links TRBV20-1 to TRBJ2-1; 7 bases line up with TRBD2. Germline lookup yields CDR1 DFQATT and CDR2 SNEGSKA (reference sequence). CDR3 length: 14 residues. Unmatched junction bases numbered 9, after V lost 3 bases and J lost 7 bases. The CDR3 coding sequence is TGCAGTGCTAGCGGGAGGTCCCAGATTAATGAGCAGTTCTTC. It encodes CSASGRSQINEQFF.

This clonotype was observed a few times. This chain uses TRBV6-5 with TRBJ2-7; TRBD1 agrees at 10 bases. The V gene end was trimmed by 5 bases and the J gene end by 2 bases; junction bases not matched to a gene: 3. Germline loops: CDR1 MNHEY, CDR2 SVGAGI. The CDR3 is 14 amino acids. The CDR3 coding sequence is TGTGCCAGCAGTACGGGACAGGGGACCTACGAGCAGTACTTC. It codes for CASSTGQGTYEQYF.

This clonotype was recorded once. The chain links TRBV30 to TRBJ1-3, with unresolved D. Trimming cost V 1 base and J 4 bases, with 5 bases left between them. The length of the CDR3 is 12 residues. The germline V gene has CDR1 GTSNPN and CDR2 SVGIG (reference sequence). This CDR3 reads CAWSAPGNTIYF. As DNA, the CDR3 is TGTGCCTGGAGTGCCCCCGGAAACACCATATATTTT.

The chain combines TRBV20-1 with TRBJ2-3; 7 positions match TRBD2. Looked up from germline, CDR1 is DFQATT and CDR2 is SNEGSKA (reference sequence). The V and J ends lost 5 bases and 2 bases, in that order; junction bases with no gene match: 13. The CDR3 covers 16 residues. The chain's CDR3 is CSAPRGVARNTDTQYF. The CDR3 bases are TGCAGTGCTCCCCGGGGGGTAGCGAGGAACACAGATACGCAGTATTTT.

V and J are TRBV7-2 and TRBJ1-1; D not resolved. V was trimmed by 6 bases and J by 0 bases, leaving 14 bases between them. The length of the CDR3 is 15 residues. The germline gives CDR1 SGHTA, CDR2 FQGNSA. CDR3 bases: TGTGCCAGCAGATTGGCCGGGGAGATGAACACTGAAGCTTTCTTT. Encoded protein: CASRLAGEMNTEAFF. Based on the CDR3 plus reference TRBV7-2 and TRBJ1-1, the full variable domain is GAGVSQSPSNKVTEKGKDVELRCDPISGHTALYWYRQSLGQGLEFLIYFQGNSAPDKSGLPSDRFSAERTGGSVSTLTIQRTQQEDSAVYLCASRLAGEMNTEAFFGQGTRLTVV.

This chain links TRBV24-1 with TRBJ2-3; D is ambiguous. The CDR3 sequence is 16 residues long. V shed 3 bases and J shed 5 bases, with 17 bases lying between them. In germline, CDR1 is KGHDR, CDR2 SFDVKD. Here the CDR3 reads CATSDPGGIVGDTQYF. CDR3 nucleotide sequence: TGTGCCACCAGTGATCCGGGTGGGATTGTAGGAGATACGCAGTATTTT.

The V and J genes are TRBV7-2 and TRBJ2-5; TRBD2 aligns across 7 bases. Germline loops: CDR1 SGHTA, CDR2 FQGNSA. CDR3 size: 13 residues. The trim removed 8 bases at V and 7 bases at J, leaving 10 bases unmatched. The CDR3 bases are TGTGCCAGCGCAGGCGGGAGAAGTTGGACCCAGTACTTC. This translates into CASAGGRSWTQYF.

V is TRBV20-1 and J is TRBJ2-1; 9 bases are a match to TRBD1. The germline gives CDR1 DFQATT, CDR2 SNEGSKA (reference sequence). CDR3 length: 14 amino acids. V gave up 1 base and J gave up 8 bases; unmatched junction bases: 6. The DNA of the CDR3 is TGCAGTGCTAGAGGTGGGACAGGGTATGATGAGCAGTTCTTC. Protein sequence: CSARGGTGYDEQFF.

J is TRBJ2-1 and V is TRBV3-1, with TRBD2 as a possible D gene (6 bases). CDR1 and CDR2 (germline): LGHDT, YNNKEL (reference sequence). This CDR3 comprises 14 residues. Trimming shortened V by 3 bases and J by 7 bases, and 13 bases separated the two germline ends. The chain's CDR3 is CASSHPLARNEQFF. For the CDR3, the DNA is TGTGCCAGCAGCCATCCACTAGCAAGGAATGAGCAGTTCTTC.

The rearrangement joins TRBV29-1 to TRBJ2-1; D may be TRBD2 (5 bases). The CDR3 spans 12 residues. Germline-derived CDR1 and CDR2 are SQVTM and ANQGSEA. The CDR3 protein is CCGRTDHNEQFF. The CDR3 region has the DNA TGCTGCGGGCGAACAGACCACAATGAGCAGTTCTTC.

This clonotype has just a few counts. This chain joins TRBV7-9 and TRBJ2-5, with 12 positions matching TRBD2. V was clipped by 5 bases and J by 4 bases; unmatched bases: 8. There are 16 residues in the CDR3. Germline CDR1 reads SEHNR; CDR2 reads FQNEAQ (reference sequence). The CDR3, as DNA: TGTGCCAGCAGCAACCTAGCGGGAGGGCCTCCAGAGACCCAGTACTTC. It yields the protein CASSNLAGGPPETQYF.

The table lists this clonotype with a few counts. The chain couples TRBV20-1 to TRBJ2-5; weak D call: TRBD1 (5 bases). Gene TRBJ2-7 matches the end of the DNA better, so the J call may be wrong. The CDR3 has 15 residues. The germline V gene has CDR1 DFQATT and CDR2 SNEGSKA (reference sequence). As DNA, the CDR3 is TGCAGTGCTACGGACATTTCGACCCTTTTGAACGAGCAGTACTTC. It encodes CSATDISTLLNEQYF.

Worth noting for this clonotype: One end of the junction does not line up with germline, which may come from a read error. The chain uses TRBV4-1 and TRBJ2-3; 8 nucleotides match TRBD2. Looked up from germline, CDR1 is MGHRA and CDR2 is YSYEKL. The CDR3 extends over 17 amino acids. In nucleotides, the CDR3 is TGCGCCAGCAACCAACGAAAATCGCGCGGGGGGTTTGATACGCAGTATTTT. Translated: CASNQRKSRGGFDTQYF.